Shown below are 17 T cell receptor beta chains from a single sample sequenced in a study of cytomegalovirus exposure and HLA in healthy donors. The PCR used 60 Vbeta and 13 Jbeta primers. Profiled with immunoSEQ multiplex PCR; TCRdb holds only in-frame clones, not every one. Counted here are some 120,000 clones, roughly 75% occurring once; the ten biggest clones make up more than 1%. Sequences were obtained from PBMCs. These receptors were taken from a female donor in good health and CMV-seronegative.

With regard to this clone: The sample contains more than one DNA sequence encoding this CDR3. V and J are TRBV20-1 and TRBJ2-3; D unclear. The CDR3 is made up of 11 amino acids. With 3 bases removed from V and 6 bases from J, the gap between germline ends came to 7 bases. Per the germline V gene, CDR1 is DFQATT and CDR2 is SNEGSKA (reference sequence). The CDR3 loop reads CSARTGDTQYF. CDR3 bases: TGCAGTGCTAGGACGGGTGATACGCAGTATTTT.

J is TRBJ2-2 and V is TRBV27, with a tentative D call TRBD2 (5 bases). Trimming shortened V by 2 bases and J by 6 bases, and 7 bases separated the two germline ends. The CDR3 extends over 13 amino acids. The germline gives CDR1 MNHEY, CDR2 SMNVEV (reference sequence). The CDR3 reads CASSLRGAGELFF. The CDR3 DNA follows: TGTGCCAGCAGTTTACGGGGAGCCGGGGAGCTGTTTTTT.

DNA of the CDR3: TGTGCCAGCAGCTTCGGGGTCCCAAGAAACACCATATATTTT. Protein: CASSFGVPRNTIYF. V is TRBV7-9 and J is TRBJ1-3, with no clear D. V was shortened by 3 bases and J by 5 bases, with 11 bases between the two germline ends. The CDR3 has 14 residues. Germline V lookup: CDR1 SEHNR, CDR2 FQNEAQ (reference sequence).

As regards this clone: Distinct nucleotide sequences in the sample also encode this CDR3. This rearrangement joins TRBV18 to TRBJ2-7, with D possibly TRBD1 on 5 matching bases. This CDR3 is 12 amino acids long. V gave up 3 bases and J gave up 6 bases, with 9 bases separating them. CDR1 is KGHSH and CDR2 is LQKENI in the germline V gene. The CDR3 DNA is TGTGCCAGCTCACCCGACAGCTCCGAGCAGTACTTC. Protein: CASSPDSSEQYF.

V is TRBV9 and J is TRBJ2-7; tentatively, D is TRBD1 (6 bases). Per the germline V gene, CDR1 is SGDLS and CDR2 is YYNGEE. The CDR3 consists of 12 residues. V was shortened by 0 bases and J by 6 bases, with 7 bases between the two germline ends. As DNA, the CDR3 is TGTGCCAGCAGCGTAGTAGGGGGCGAGCAGTACTTC. Translation: CASSVVGGEQYF.

The rearrangement uses TRBV19 and TRBJ2-4; 8 nucleotides agree with TRBD1. Germline CDR1 LNHDA, CDR2 SQIVND (reference sequence). CDR3 length equals 14 residues. The V gene end was trimmed by 5 bases and the J gene end by 6 bases; junction bases not matched to a gene: 6. CDR3 residues: CASSQTGVRNIQYF. For the CDR3, the DNA is TGTGCCAGTAGTCAGACAGGGGTGAGAAACATTCAGTACTTC.

The chain couples TRBV30 to TRBJ1-1; the match to TRBD1 covers 9 bases. Germline CDR1 is GTSNPN and CDR2 is SVGIG (reference sequence). CDR3 size: 13 residues. The ends lost 5 bases at V and 5 bases at J; junction bases unmatched: 6. CDR3 protein: CAWAGQGRTEAFF. In DNA form, the CDR3 reads TGTGCCTGGGCCGGACAGGGGAGGACTGAAGCTTTCTTT.

The V gene is TRBV5-1, the J gene TRBJ2-3; D not resolved. Germline V gene sequence: CDR1 SGHRS, CDR2 YFSETQ. The CDR3 is 13 residues long. V lost 4 bases, J lost 2 bases, and 8 bases lay in between. The CDR3: CASSVDVTDTQYF. DNA for the CDR3: TGCGCCAGCAGCGTAGATGTCACAGATACGCAGTATTTT.

The chain joins TRBV6-4 to TRBJ2-3; no reliable D call. CDR1 MRHNA and CDR2 SNTAGT come from the germline V gene. With 0 bases removed from V and 4 bases from J, the gap between germline ends came to 2 bases. This CDR3 spans 12 amino acids. CDR3 in amino acids: CASSDSADTQYF. The CDR3 nucleotides read TGTGCCAGCAGTGACTCCGCAGATACGCAGTATTTT.

The chain uses TRBV19 and TRBJ1-2; 10 bases are a match to TRBD1. The CDR3 loop spans 15 amino acids. The J segment lost 4 bases and the V segment lost 5 bases, leaving 7 bases of the junction unmatched. Germline V CDR1 and CDR2: LNHDA, SQIVND (reference sequence). CDR3 protein: CASSVRGQGIYGYTF. CDR3 coding DNA: TGTGCCAGTAGTGTCCGGGGACAGGGGATCTATGGCTACACCTTC. The variable domain in full, with the rest retrieved from reference TRBV19 and TRBJ1-2, is DGGITQSPKYLFRKEGQNVTLSCEQNLNHDAMYWYRQDPGQGLRLIYYSQIVNDFQKGDIAEGYSVSREKKESFPLTVTSAQKNPTAFYLCASSVRGQGIYGYTFGSGTRLTVV.

Only a few counts were recorded for this clone. This chain links TRBV5-4 with TRBJ2-3, with TRBD2 matching 11 bases. The length of the CDR3 is 15 residues. Unmatched junction bases numbered 4, after V lost 4 bases and J lost 3 bases. Germline-derived CDR1 and CDR2 are SGHNT and YYREEE (reference sequence). This chain's CDR3 is CASSPTSGATDTQYF. CDR3 in DNA: TGTGCCAGCAGCCCGACTAGCGGGGCGACAGATACGCAGTATTTT.

The V and J genes are TRBV5-8 and TRBJ2-7, with 7 bases aligning to TRBD2. The germline V gene has CDR1 SGHTS and CDR2 YDEGEE. The CDR3 has 16 amino acids. After removal of 0 bases from V and 0 bases from J, the junction contained 6 bases not matched to a gene. CDR3 in DNA: TGTGCCAGCAGCTTGGGTTGGCGGGGGAGCTCCTACGAGCAGTACTTC. As protein: CASSLGWRGSSYEQYF.

The chain has TRBV6-5 and TRBJ2-1; 7 bases line up with TRBD2. CDR1 and CDR2 (germline): MNHEY, SVGAGI. The CDR3 is made up of 16 amino acids. V lost 4 bases to trimming and J lost 0 bases; unmatched junction nucleotides: 6. CDR3 amino acids: CASSWSSGRSYNEQFF. CDR3 bases: TGTGCCAGCAGTTGGTCTAGCGGACGCTCCTACAATGAGCAGTTCTTC.

The V call is TRBV27, the J call TRBJ2-1, with a tentative D call TRBD2 (5 bases). Germline CDR1 and CDR2: MNHEY and SMNVEV (reference sequence). This CDR3 is built from 13 residues. V lost 3 bases and J lost 5, with 8 bases in between. The DNA for the CDR3 is TGTGCCAGCAGTTTTTCGGGGAACAATGAGCAGTTCTTC. Amino acid sequence: CASSFSGNNEQFF.

The chain uses TRBV11-2 and TRBJ1-2; 9 bases are a match to TRBD1. The junction had 5 bases not matched to a gene; V was cut back by 5 bases and J by 4 bases. CDR1 SGHAT and CDR2 FQNNGV come from the germline V gene. This CDR3 spans 14 amino acids. This CDR3 is CASSPGQGLYGYTF. The CDR3 DNA is TGTGCCAGCAGCCCGGGACAGGGCCTCTATGGCTACACCTTC.

The gene calls are TRBV19 and TRBJ2-7, with D tentatively TRBD2 (7 bases). The CDR3 loop spans 15 amino acids. V was pared by 9 bases and J by 0 bases, with 18 bases between. CDR1 LNHDA and CDR2 SQIVND come from the germline V gene (reference sequence). CDR3 sequence: CASKGGQTGSYEQYF. In DNA, the CDR3 is TGTGCCAGCAAGGGGGGGCAAACGGGCTCCTACGAGCAGTACTTC.

This rearrangement joins TRBV2 to TRBJ2-2; D call uncertain. The germline CDR1 and CDR2 sequences are SNHLY and FYNNEI. The ends were cut back, 2 bases at V and 4 bases at J, with 8 bases in the middle. CDR3 size: 14 residues. The CDR3 reads CASSELRGTGELFF. CDR3 nucleotides: TGTGCCAGCAGTGAACTCAGAGGCACCGGGGAGCTGTTTTTT.